Presented here are 2 T cell receptor beta chains from one specimen sequenced in a study of CD4 T cells in relation to SARS-CoV-2 and coronaviruses. Profiling relied on immunoSEQ multiplex PCR, and the TCRdb table lists in-frame clones only, not all of them. The sample includes almost 20,000 clones, roughly four fifths seen only once; the top ten take about a fifth. The unexposed donors gave CD4+ T cells in about 2010-2019, prior to COVID-19. After about 10 days of culture, CD4+ T cells were isolated. The antigens these receptors bind are not known. The specimen was CD4+ T cells from PBMCs, cultured in vitro. Receptor source: a human donor in good health.

This clone was seen just once. J is TRBJ2-1 and V is TRBV7-9; D may be TRBD2 (6 bases). The CDR3 runs to 12 residues. CDR1 is SEHNR and CDR2 is FQNEAQ in the germline V gene (reference sequence). With 5 bases removed from V and 8 bases from J, the gap between germline ends came to 10 bases. CDR3 DNA sequence: TGTGCCAGCAGCGGGAGGACCGATGAGCAGTTCTTC. It specifies CASSGRTDEQFF.

This chain links TRBV5-5 with TRBJ2-7; 7 positions agree with TRBD2. Per germline, CDR1 SGHKS and CDR2 YYEKEE (reference sequence). The ends lost 0 bases at V and 3 bases at J; junction bases unmatched: 9. The CDR3 totals 16 residues. CDR3 in DNA: TGTGCCAGCAGCTTGGTCACCCCCGGGACTAACTACGAGCAGTACTTC. The encoded protein is CASSLVTPGTNYEQYF.